This T cell receptor beta chain is from a study of patients and donors after allogeneic stem cell transplantation. TCRdb re-called the RT-PCR reads with MiXCR, one entry per CDR3 protein. The sample consists of some 960,000 distinct CDR3 sequences, roughly 17% of them appearing once. The CDR3 consists of 18 residues. Between the trimmed V and J ends, which lost 4 bases and 4 bases, there was a span of 24 bases. The receptor's source is a human donor who was either an allogeneic HSCT recipient or a stem cell or donor lymphocyte infusion donor (not recorded which). It is not recorded whose cells these are; they may come from a transplant donor. The chain recombines TRBV12-3 or TRBV12-4 with TRBJ2-3; TRBD1 might be the D (9 bases). The specimen was blood, either unsorted or a sorted T cell fraction (not recorded which). CDR3 loop: CASSSGQVGQGLADTQYF. DNA for the CDR3: TGTGCCAGCAGTTCGGGACAAGTGGGACAGGGACTAGCAGATACGCAGTATTTT.